This TCR beta chain was identified during a study of OX40 agonist ivuxolimab in advanced cancers. General study findings and limits: At doses 0.1 to 3.0 mg/kg, CD4+ and CD8+ clones expanded. The specificity for antigen of the expanded peripheral T cells was not determined. Low normalized clonal expansion also occurred in some nonresponding patients.

Sequenced by immunoSEQ multiplex PCR; TCRdb stores in-frame clones only, minus some. The top ten clones hold roughly a fifth of a sample with about 41,000 clones, approximately 82% of them seen once. This clone showed up just a few times. Its antigen remains unknown. The CDR3 consists of 14 residues. Germline V CDR1 and CDR2: SGHTA, FQGNSA. With 9 bases clipped from V and 1 base from J, the junction kept 5 bases outside the gene matches. V and J are TRBV7-2 and TRBJ2-2; 7 bases match TRBD1. The clonotype comes from an adult with an advanced solid tumor such as melanoma, head and neck, liver or kidney cancer. The input for sequencing was CD4+ or CD8+ T cells sorted from blood, taken in a trial of the OX40 agonist ivuxolimab. The CDR3 protein is CASWTGVNTGELFF. The CDR3 DNA reads as TGTGCCAGTTGGACAGGAGTGAACACCGGGGAGCTGTTTTTT.